This T cell receptor beta chain was captured by sequencing in a study of early stage breast cancer tumors. At the level of the study: ER+/PR+/HER2- status applied to about 70% of the 16 invasive breast tumors. Eight or nine ER+/PR+/HER2- tumors were invasive ductal; a few were invasive lobular.

Some clones are missing from TCRdb's copy, which holds only in-frame ones; the method was immunoSEQ multiplex PCR. This table holds approximately 70,000 clones, 80% found once. V was cut by 3 bases and J by 0 bases, with 12 bases left in between. The CDR3 has 15 residues. Germline V lookup: CDR1 LNHDA, CDR2 SQIVND (reference sequence). This clone has only one observation. The antigen remains unidentified. Points from the study as a whole: Blood repertoires resembled normal breast more than tumor. Enriched TCRB sequences shared across patients were mostly commonly generated sequences.

The sequenced sample was blood. The source is a person aged 35 to 50 with breast cancer. The chain joins TRBV19 to TRBJ2-7, with D perhaps matching TRBD2 (5 bases). The chain's CDR3 is CASSMRWENSYEQYF. CDR3 DNA sequence: TGTGCCAGTAGTATGCGGTGGGAGAACTCCTACGAGCAGTACTTC.